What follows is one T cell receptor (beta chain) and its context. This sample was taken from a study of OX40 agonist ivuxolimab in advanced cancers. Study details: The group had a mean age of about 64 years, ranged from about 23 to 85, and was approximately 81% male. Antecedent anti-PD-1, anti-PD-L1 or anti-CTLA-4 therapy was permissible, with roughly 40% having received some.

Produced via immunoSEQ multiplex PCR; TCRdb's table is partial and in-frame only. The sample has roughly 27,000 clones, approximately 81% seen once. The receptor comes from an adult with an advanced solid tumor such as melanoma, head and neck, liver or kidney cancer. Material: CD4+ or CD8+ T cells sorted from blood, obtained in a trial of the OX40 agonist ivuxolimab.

The CDR3 reads CAWIPWDTEAFF. CDR3 coding DNA: TGTGCCTGGATTCCTTGGGACACTGAAGCTTTCTTT. V is TRBV30 and J is TRBJ1-1; no clear D. V was clipped by 4 bases and J by 3 bases, with 9 bases between them. Germline V CDR1 and CDR2: GTSNPN, SVGIG (reference sequence). The CDR3 contains 12 residues.